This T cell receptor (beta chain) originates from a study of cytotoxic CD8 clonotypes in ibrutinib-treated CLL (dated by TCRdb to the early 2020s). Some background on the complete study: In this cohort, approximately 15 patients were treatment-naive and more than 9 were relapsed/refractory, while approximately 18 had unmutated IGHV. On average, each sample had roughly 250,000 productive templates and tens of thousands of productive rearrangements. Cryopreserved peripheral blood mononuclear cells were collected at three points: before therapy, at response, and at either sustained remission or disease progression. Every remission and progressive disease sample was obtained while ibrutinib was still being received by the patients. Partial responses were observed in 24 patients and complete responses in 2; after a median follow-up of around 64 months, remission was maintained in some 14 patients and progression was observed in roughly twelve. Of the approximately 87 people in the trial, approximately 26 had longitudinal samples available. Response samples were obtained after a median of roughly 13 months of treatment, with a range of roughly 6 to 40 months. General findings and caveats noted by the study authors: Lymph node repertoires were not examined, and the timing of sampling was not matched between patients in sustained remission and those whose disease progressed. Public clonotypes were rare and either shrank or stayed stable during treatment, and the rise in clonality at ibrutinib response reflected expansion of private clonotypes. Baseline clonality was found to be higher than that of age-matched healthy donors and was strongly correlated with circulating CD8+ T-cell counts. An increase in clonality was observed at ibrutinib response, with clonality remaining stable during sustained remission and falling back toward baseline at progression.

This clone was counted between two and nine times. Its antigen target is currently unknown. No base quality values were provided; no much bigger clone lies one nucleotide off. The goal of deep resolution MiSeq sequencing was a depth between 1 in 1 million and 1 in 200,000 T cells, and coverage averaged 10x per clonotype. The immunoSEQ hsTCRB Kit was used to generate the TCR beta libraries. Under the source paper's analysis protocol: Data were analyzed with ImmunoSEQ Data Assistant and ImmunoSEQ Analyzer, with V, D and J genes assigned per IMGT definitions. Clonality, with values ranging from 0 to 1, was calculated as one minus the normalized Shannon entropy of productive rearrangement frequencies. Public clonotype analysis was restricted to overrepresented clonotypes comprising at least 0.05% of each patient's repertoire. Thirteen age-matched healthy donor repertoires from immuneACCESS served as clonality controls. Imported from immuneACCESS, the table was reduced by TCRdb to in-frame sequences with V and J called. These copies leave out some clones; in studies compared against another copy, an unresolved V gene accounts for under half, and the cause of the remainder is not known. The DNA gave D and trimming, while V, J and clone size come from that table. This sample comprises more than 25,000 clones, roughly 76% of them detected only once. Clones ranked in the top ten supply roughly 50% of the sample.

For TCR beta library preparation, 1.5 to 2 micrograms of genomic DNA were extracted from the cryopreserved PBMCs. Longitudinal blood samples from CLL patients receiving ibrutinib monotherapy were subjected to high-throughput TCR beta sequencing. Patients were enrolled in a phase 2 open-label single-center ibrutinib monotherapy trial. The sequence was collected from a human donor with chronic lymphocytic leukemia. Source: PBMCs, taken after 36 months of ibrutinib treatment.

The CDR3 region: CASSLAWGSYGYTF. The bases are TGTGCCAGCAGCTTGGCATGGGGGTCCTATGGCTACACCTTC. The chain employs TRBV5-6 and TRBJ1-2; matching of 5 bases hints at TRBD1 as the D gene. CDR1 is given as SGHDT and CDR2 as YYEEEE, both from the germline V gene. From the cysteine up to the phenylalanine, the CDR3 has a length of 14 residues. Solely the CDR3 DNA is kept, with 42 bases framed from the first base. V is clipped by 0 bases and J by 4 bases, and the sequence between their germline boundaries is 10 bases long.